This T cell receptor (beta chain) was recovered during a study of spatial heterogeneity in lung cancer. A few counts support this clonotype. TCRdb redid the calling of the 5' RACE reads with MiXCR, one entry per CDR3 protein. The sample carries 45,000 or so distinct CDR3 sequences, roughly 12% recorded once. As to time point: sample taken at primary tumor resection. Extraction of whole RNA from tumor, nontumor lung or frozen PBMC preceded unsorted sequencing. The V gene's germline CDR1 is SGHVS and CDR2 FQNEAQ. The CDR3 runs to 16 residues. Trimming removed 7 bases at V and 5 bases at J, with 22 bases between.

Sequenced here: PBMCs, sampled at surgery. This TCR was recovered from a female donor with early-stage non-small cell lung cancer. The chain couples TRBV7-8 to TRBJ2-3, with D perhaps TRBD1 or TRBD2 (7 bases each). The chain's CDR3 is CASMGGGAGGRDTQYF. In DNA, the CDR3 is TGTGCCAGCATGGGAGGGGGCGCAGGGGGGCGAGATACGCAGTATTTT.